Presented here are 5 T cell receptor beta chains from one specimen sequenced in a study of cytomegalovirus exposure and HLA in healthy donors. This PCR relied on a set of 60 Vbeta primers and 13 Jbeta primers. TCRdb's copy holds only in-frame clones and misses some; the assay was immunoSEQ multiplex PCR. The sample lists over 85,000 clones, under 85% occurring once. The material sequenced was PBMCs. Every receptor here comes from a man aged 35 to 55 in good health and CMV-seronegative.

The chain has TRBV19 and TRBJ1-1, with D possibly being TRBD1 (6 bases). CDR3 length: 14 amino acids. Deletions cut 3 bases from V and 1 base from J, with 9 bases between. The germline V gene has CDR1 LNHDA and CDR2 SQIVND (reference sequence). The CDR3 DNA sequence: TGTGCCAGTAGTATTGGCAGGGGGAACACTGAAGCTTTCTTT. This codes for CASSIGRGNTEAFF. The complete variable domain, with remaining parts taken from reference TRBV19 and TRBJ1-1, reads DGGITQSPKYLFRKEGQNVTLSCEQNLNHDAMYWYRQDPGQGLRLIYYSQIVNDFQKGDIAEGYSVSREKKESFPLTVTSAQKNPTAFYLCASSIGRGNTEAFFGQGTRLTVV.

The rearrangement links TRBV9 to TRBJ1-4; 8 bases match TRBD1. With 2 bases clipped from V and 7 bases from J, the junction kept 10 bases outside the gene matches. Germline assignment: CDR1 SGDLS and CDR2 YYNGEE. This CDR3 region has 16 residues. The DNA for the CDR3 is TGTGCCAGCAGCGTTTATTACGGGACAGGACCTGAAAAACTGTTTTTT. Protein product: CASSVYYGTGPEKLFF.

The chain employs TRBV28 and TRBJ2-1; 7 positions match TRBD2. Trimming at V came to 4 bases and at J to 11 bases, leaving 5 bases not matched to a gene. Germline V gene data show CDR1 as MDHEN and CDR2 as SYDVKM. The CDR3 covers 12 residues. CDR3 protein: CASSSAGTKQFF. DNA of the CDR3: TGTGCCAGCAGTTCTGCCGGGACTAAGCAGTTCTTC.

The V call is TRBV15, the J call TRBJ1-3, with a possible D match to TRBD1 (6 bases). This CDR3 has 16 amino acids. V shed 0 bases and J shed 0 bases, with 9 bases lying between them. Germline-derived CDR1 and CDR2 are LNHNV and YYDKDF (reference sequence). CDR3 DNA sequence: TGTGCCACCAGCAGAGATCAGGGGTCCTCTGGAAACACCATATATTTT. Protein sequence: CATSRDQGSSGNTIYF.

This chain links TRBV4-2 with TRBJ2-3; 8 nucleotides line up with TRBD1. V was clipped by 1 base and J by 4 bases; unmatched bases: 4. The CDR3 totals 15 residues. Germline V gene sequence: CDR1 LGHNA, CDR2 YNFKEQ. CDR3 in DNA: TGTGCCAGCAGCCAAGGCAGGGGGCGGGCAGATACGCAGTATTTT. Translated, it gives CASSQGRGRADTQYF.